The 10 T cell receptor beta chains given below trace back to one sample, sequenced in a study of cytomegalovirus exposure and HLA in healthy donors. Use of 60 Vbeta and 13 Jbeta primers characterized the PCR. Assay: immunoSEQ multiplex PCR; the TCRdb copy retains only in-frame clones and omits some. The sample lists more than 150,000 clones, 82% occurring once. Sequences were obtained from PBMCs. All receptors derive from a man aged 35 to 55 in good health and CMV-seronegative.

This clone was seen once. The rearrangement uses TRBV19 and TRBJ2-3; TRBD2 matches 7 bases. The ends lost 5 bases at V and 0 bases at J; junction bases unmatched: 17. The CDR3 length is 19 residues. Germline CDR1 and CDR2: LNHDA and SQIVND (reference sequence). The CDR3 nucleotides are TGTGCCAGTAGTTCGGCAGGGCGGGCTAGCGGATCAAGCACAGATACGCAGTATTTT. Its translation: CASSSAGRASGSSTDTQYF.

The chain links TRBV27 to TRBJ1-5; D unclear. From germline, CDR1 is MNHEY and CDR2 SMNVEV (reference sequence). The length of the CDR3 is 12 residues. Trimming shortened V by 7 bases and J by 6 bases, and 10 bases separated the two germline ends. The CDR3 sequence: CASKTFGQPQHF. The CDR3 region has the DNA TGTGCCAGCAAAACCTTCGGTCAGCCCCAGCATTTT.

This clone was seen only a few times. The chain links TRBV29-1 to TRBJ2-7, with D possibly being TRBD1 (6 bases). Germline CDR1 SQVTM, CDR2 ANQGSEA. V lost 6 bases to trimming and J lost 3 bases, with 12 bases between them. There are 12 residues in the CDR3. The CDR3 DNA reads TGCAGCGTCCAAAGGACAGACTACGAGCAGTACTTC. It encodes CSVQRTDYEQYF.

This rearrangement joins TRBV6-1 to TRBJ2-5; D gene uncertain. The CDR3 loop spans 15 amino acids. From germline, CDR1 is MNHNS and CDR2 SASEGT. Between the trimmed V and J ends, which lost 6 bases and 0 bases, there was a span of 14 bases. Here the CDR3 DNA reads TGTGCCAGCAGGGGCACACTGGCGTACCAAGAGACCCAGTACTTC. This translates into CASRGTLAYQETQYF.

This clone was seen a few times. The chain recombines TRBV2 with TRBJ2-5, with 8 bases identical to TRBD2. There are 13 residues in the CDR3. The V gene's germline CDR1 is SNHLY and CDR2 FYNNEI. Trimming at V came to 9 bases and at J to 4 bases, leaving 7 bases not matched to a gene. DNA of the CDR3: TGTGCCAGTTCGGGGGGGCTAGGAGAGACCCAGTACTTC. It is translated as CASSGGLGETQYF.

The table lists this clone with a few counts. The chain recombines TRBV6-1 with TRBJ1-1, with 7 positions matching TRBD1. The germline V gene encodes CDR1 MNHNS and CDR2 SASEGT. The CDR3 is made up of 14 amino acids. The V gene end was trimmed by 6 bases and the J gene end by 1 base; junction bases not matched to a gene: 5. CDR3 bases: TGTGCCAGCAGCGCGGGACAGTGGAACACTGAAGCTTTCTTT. It specifies CASSAGQWNTEAFF.

This sequence joins TRBV30 and TRBJ1-4; TRBD1 aligns across 9 bases. This CDR3 spans 15 amino acids. Germline values: CDR1 GTSNPN, CDR2 SVGIG (reference sequence). J lost 4 bases, V lost 3 bases, and 6 bases had no gene match. The CDR3 DNA is TGTGCCTGGAGCCGAGGGGGACAGGGTAATGAAAAACTGTTTTTT. It yields the protein CAWSRGGQGNEKLFF.

The chain has TRBV18 and TRBJ1-5; D uncertain. The CDR3 has 13 amino acids. Germline-derived CDR1 and CDR2 are KGHSH and LQKENI. V was pared by 5 bases and J by 3 bases, with 8 bases between. DNA of the CDR3: TGTGCCAGCTCAGGCGGGCTCAATCAGCCCCAGCATTTT. Translating gives CASSGGLNQPQHF.

The rearrangement links TRBV5-6 to TRBJ1-2; D gene uncertain. The CDR3 spans 12 residues. From germline, CDR1 is SGHDT and CDR2 YYEEEE. The V end lost 6 bases, the J end lost 7 bases, and 13 bases lay between the germline ends. CDR3 protein: CASTLRRGGYTF. As DNA, the CDR3 is TGTGCCAGCACCCTGCGCAGAGGTGGCTACACCTTC.

In this sample, this clone turned up a few times. The CDR3 DNA sequence: TGTGCCAGCAGTTTTATCTTTGACACCGGGGAGCTGTTTTTT. As protein: CASSFIFDTGELFF. The chain recombines TRBV27 with TRBJ2-2, with D hard to call. CDR1 is MNHEY, CDR2 SMNVEV, per germline (reference sequence). The CDR3 loop spans 14 amino acids. Trimming pared 3 bases from V and 3 bases from J, leaving 8 bases between.